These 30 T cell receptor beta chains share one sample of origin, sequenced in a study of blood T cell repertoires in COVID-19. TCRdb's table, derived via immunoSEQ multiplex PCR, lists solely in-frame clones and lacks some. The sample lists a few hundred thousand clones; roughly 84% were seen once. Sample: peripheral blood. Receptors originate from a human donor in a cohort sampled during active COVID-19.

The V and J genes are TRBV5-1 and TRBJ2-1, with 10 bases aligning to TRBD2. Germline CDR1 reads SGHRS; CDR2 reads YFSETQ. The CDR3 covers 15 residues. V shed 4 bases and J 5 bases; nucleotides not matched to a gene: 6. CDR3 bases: TGCGCCAGCAGCCAGCGGGGGGGCCAAAACAATGAGCAGTTCTTC. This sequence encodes CASSQRGGQNNEQFF.

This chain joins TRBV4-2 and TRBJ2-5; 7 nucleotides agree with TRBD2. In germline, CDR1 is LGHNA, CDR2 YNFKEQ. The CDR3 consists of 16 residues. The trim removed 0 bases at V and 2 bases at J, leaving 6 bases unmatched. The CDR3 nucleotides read TGTGCCAGCAGCCAAGAGCCAGCGGGGAAGCAAGAGACCCAGTACTTC. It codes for CASSQEPAGKQETQYF.

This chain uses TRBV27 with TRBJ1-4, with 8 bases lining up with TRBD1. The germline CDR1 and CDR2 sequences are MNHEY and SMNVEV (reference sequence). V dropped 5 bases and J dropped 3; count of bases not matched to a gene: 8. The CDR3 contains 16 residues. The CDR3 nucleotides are TGTGCCAGCAGTGTCAACAGGGGGGAGTCTAATGAAAAACTGTTTTTT. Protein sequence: CASSVNRGESNEKLFF.

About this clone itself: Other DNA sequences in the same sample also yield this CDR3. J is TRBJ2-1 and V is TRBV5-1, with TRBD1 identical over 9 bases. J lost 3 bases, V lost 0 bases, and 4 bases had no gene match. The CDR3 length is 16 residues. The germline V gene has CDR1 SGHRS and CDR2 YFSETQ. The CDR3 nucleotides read TGCGCCAGCAGCTTGGCCCCGACAGGGGGCTACAATGAGCAGTTCTTC. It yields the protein CASSLAPTGGYNEQFF.

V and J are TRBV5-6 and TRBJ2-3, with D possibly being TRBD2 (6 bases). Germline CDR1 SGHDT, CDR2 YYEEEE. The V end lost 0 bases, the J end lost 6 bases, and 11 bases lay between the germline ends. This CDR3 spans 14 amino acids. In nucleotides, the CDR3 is TGTGCCAGCAGCTTGGAGGGACTCCCTGATACGCAGTATTTT. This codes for CASSLEGLPDTQYF.

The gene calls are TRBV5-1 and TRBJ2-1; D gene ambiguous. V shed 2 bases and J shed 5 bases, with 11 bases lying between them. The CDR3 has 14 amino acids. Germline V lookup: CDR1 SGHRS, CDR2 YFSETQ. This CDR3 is CASSFVTSNNEQFF. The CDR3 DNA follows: TGCGCCAGCAGCTTCGTTACTTCGAACAATGAGCAGTTCTTC.

The CDR3 DNA is TGTGCCATCAGTGAGACAGGGGGTTGGGCAGATACGCAGTATTTT. Translation: CAISETGGWADTQYF. V is TRBV10-3 and J is TRBJ2-3; 8 positions agree with TRBD1. Germline V CDR1 and CDR2: ENHRY, SYGVKD. J gave up 4 bases and V 2 bases, and 5 bases lay outside the gene matches. This CDR3 is 15 amino acids long.

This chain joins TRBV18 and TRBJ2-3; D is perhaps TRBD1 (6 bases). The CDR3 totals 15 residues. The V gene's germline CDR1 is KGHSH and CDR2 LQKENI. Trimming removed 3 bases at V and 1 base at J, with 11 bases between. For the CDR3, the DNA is TGTGCCAGCTCACCGCAGGGGACACGCACAGATACGCAGTATTTT. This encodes CASSPQGTRTDTQYF.

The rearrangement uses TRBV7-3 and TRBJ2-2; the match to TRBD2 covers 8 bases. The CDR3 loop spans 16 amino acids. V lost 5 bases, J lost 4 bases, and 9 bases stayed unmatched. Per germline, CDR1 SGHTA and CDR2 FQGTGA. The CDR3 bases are TGTGCCAGCAGCGTGTCCGGGACTAGAGTCACCGGGGAGCTGTTTTTT. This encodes CASSVSGTRVTGELFF. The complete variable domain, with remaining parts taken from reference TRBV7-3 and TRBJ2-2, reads GAGVSQTPSNKVTEKGKYVELRCDPISGHTALYWYRQSLGQGPEFLIYFQGTGAADDSGLPNDRFFAVRPEGSVSTLKIQRTERGDSAVYLCASSVSGTRVTGELFFGEGSRLTVL.

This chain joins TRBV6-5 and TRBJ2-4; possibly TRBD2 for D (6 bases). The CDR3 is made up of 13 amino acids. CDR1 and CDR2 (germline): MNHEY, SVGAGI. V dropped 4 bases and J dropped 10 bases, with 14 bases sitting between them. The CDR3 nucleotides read TGTGCCAGCAGTTGGGGGGACTCGGGTATTCAGTACTTC. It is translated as CASSWGDSGIQYF.

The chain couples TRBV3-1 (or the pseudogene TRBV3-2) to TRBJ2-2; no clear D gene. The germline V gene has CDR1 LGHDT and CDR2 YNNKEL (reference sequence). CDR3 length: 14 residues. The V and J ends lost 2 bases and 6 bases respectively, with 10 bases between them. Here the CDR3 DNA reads TGTGCCAGCAGCCAAAGAGTTGGAGCCGGGGAGCTGTTTTTT. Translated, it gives CASSQRVGAGELFF.

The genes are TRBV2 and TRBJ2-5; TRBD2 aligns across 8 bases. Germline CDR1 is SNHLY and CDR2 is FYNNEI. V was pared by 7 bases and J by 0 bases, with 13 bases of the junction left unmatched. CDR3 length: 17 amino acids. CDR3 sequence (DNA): TGTGCCAGCACTTCTTCCGCGGGAGGAATGTACCAAGAGACCCAGTACTTC. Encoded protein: CASTSSAGGMYQETQYF.

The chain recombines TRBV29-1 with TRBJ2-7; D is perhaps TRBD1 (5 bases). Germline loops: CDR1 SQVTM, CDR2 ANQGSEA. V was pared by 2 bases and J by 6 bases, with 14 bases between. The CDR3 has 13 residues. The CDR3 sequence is CSVEQSGSGEQYF. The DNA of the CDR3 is TGCAGCGTTGAACAATCAGGGTCTGGCGAGCAGTACTTC.

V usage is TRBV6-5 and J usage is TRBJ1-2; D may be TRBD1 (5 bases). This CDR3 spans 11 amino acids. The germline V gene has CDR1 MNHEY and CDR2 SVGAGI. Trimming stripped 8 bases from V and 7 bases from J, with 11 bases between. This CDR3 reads CASGSGLGYTF. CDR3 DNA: TGTGCCAGCGGTTCGGGACTTGGCTACACCTTC.

The CDR3: CASSLDRGSPQHF. The CDR3 DNA reads TGTGCCAGCAGCTTGGACAGGGGATCGCCCCAGCATTTT. The chain carries TRBV5-6 and TRBJ1-5, with 7 nucleotides matching TRBD1. The V gene end was trimmed by 0 bases and the J gene end by 9 bases; junction bases not matched to a gene: 3. The CDR3 is 13 amino acids. The V gene's germline CDR1 is SGHDT and CDR2 YYEEEE.

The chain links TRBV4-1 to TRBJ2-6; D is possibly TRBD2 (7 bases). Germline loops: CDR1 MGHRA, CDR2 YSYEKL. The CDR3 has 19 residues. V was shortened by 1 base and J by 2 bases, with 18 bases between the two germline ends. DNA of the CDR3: TGCGCCAGCAGCCAAGTGCCGACAGGACTAGGGGCTGGGGCCAACGTCCTGACTTTC. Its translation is CASSQVPTGLGAGANVLTF.

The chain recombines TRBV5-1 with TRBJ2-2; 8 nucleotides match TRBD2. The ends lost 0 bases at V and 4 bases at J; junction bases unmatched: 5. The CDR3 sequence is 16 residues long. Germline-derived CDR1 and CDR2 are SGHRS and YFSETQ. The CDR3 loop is CASSLALAAITGELFF. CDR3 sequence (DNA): TGCGCCAGCAGCTTGGCACTAGCGGCGATCACCGGGGAGCTGTTTTTT.

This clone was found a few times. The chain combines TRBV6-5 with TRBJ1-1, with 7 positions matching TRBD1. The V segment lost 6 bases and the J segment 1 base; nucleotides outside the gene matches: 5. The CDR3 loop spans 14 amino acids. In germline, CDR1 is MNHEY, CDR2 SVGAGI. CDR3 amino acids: CASRPGQTNTEAFF. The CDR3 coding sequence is TGTGCCAGCAGGCCGGGACAGACGAACACTGAAGCTTTCTTT.

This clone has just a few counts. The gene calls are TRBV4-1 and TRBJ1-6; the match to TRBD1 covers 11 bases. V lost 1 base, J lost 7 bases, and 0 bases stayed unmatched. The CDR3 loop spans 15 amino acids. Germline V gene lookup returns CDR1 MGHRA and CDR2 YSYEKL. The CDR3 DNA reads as TGCGCCAGCAGCCAAGGGGACAGGGGGAATTCACCCCTCCACTTT. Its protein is CASSQGDRGNSPLHF.

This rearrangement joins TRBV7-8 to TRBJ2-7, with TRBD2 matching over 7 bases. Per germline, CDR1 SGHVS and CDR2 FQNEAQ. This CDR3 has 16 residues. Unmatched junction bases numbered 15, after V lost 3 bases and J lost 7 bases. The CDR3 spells CASSFLAGDPKVEQYF. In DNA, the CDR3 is TGTGCCAGCAGCTTCCTCGCGGGAGACCCTAAGGTGGAGCAGTACTTC.

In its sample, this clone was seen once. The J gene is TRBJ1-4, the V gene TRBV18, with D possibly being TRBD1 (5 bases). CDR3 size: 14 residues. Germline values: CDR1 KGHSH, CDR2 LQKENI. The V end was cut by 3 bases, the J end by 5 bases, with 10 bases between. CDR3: CASSPDRLNEKLFF. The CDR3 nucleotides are TGTGCCAGCTCACCCGACAGACTGAATGAAAAACTGTTTTTT.

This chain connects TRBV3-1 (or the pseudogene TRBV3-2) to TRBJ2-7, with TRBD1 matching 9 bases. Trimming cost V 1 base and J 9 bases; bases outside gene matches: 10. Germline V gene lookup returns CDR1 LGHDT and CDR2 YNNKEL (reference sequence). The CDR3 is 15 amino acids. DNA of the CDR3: TGTGCCAGCAGCCAAGGGGAACGGGACAGGGCTAGGCAGTACTTC. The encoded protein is CASSQGERDRARQYF.

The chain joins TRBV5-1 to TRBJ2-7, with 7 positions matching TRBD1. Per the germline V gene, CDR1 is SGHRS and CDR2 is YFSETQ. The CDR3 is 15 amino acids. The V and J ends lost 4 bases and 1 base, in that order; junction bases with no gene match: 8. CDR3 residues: CASSATGAGSYEQYF. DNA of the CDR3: TGCGCCAGCAGCGCTACAGGGGCTGGGTCCTACGAGCAGTACTTC.

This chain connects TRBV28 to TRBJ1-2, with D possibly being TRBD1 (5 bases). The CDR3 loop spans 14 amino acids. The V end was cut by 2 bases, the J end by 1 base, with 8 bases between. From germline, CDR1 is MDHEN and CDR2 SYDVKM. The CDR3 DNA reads TGTGCCAGCAGTTTAGGGGGGGGTAACTATGGCTACACCTTC. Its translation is CASSLGGGNYGYTF.

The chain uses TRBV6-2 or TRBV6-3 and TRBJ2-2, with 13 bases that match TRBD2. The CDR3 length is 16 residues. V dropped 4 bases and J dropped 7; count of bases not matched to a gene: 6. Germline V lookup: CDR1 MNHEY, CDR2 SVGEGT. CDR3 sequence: CASSSGLAGKVGELFF. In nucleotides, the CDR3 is TGTGCCAGCAGTTCGGGACTAGCGGGAAAGGTCGGGGAGCTGTTTTTT.

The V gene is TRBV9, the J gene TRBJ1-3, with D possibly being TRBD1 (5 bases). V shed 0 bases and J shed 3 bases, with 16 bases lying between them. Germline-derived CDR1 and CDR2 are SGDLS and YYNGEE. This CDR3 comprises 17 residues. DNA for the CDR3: TGTGCCAGCAGCGTAGCTTTGGGGGGGACGATTGGAAACACCATATATTTT. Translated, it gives CASSVALGGTIGNTIYF. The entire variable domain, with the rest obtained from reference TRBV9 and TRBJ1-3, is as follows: DSGVTQTPKHLITATGQRVTLRCSPRSGDLSVYWYQQSLDQGLQFLIQYYNGEERAKGNILERFSAQQFPDLHSELNLSSLELGDSALYFCASSVALGGTIGNTIYFGEGSWLTVV.

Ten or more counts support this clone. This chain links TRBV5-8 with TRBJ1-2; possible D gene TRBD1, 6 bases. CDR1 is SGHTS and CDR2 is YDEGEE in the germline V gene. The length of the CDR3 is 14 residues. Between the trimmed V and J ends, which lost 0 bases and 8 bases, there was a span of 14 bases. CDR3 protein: CASSLEQGVGGYTF. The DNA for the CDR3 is TGTGCCAGCAGCTTGGAACAGGGAGTAGGGGGCTACACCTTC.

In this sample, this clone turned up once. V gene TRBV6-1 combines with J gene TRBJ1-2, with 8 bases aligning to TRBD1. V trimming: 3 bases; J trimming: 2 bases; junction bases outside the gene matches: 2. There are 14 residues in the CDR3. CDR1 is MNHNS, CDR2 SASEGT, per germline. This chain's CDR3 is CASSDQGANYGYTF. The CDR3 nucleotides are TGTGCCAGCAGTGACCAGGGGGCGAACTATGGCTACACCTTC.

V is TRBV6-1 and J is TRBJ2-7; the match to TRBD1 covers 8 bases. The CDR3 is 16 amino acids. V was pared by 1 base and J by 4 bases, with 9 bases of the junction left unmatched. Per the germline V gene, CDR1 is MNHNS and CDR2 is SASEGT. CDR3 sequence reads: CASSEGRTGRFYEQYF. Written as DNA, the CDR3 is TGTGCCAGCAGTGAAGGGAGGACAGGGCGCTTTTACGAGCAGTACTTC.

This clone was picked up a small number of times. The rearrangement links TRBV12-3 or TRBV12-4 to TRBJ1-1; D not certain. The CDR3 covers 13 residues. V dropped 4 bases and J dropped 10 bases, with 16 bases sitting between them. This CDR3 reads CASSSAYLEGAFF. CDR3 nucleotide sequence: TGTGCCAGCAGTTCGGCTTACTTGGAGGGAGCTTTCTTT.